The entry that follows covers one T cell receptor (beta chain) sequence. Its cognate antigen is unknown. V shed 0 bases, J shed 8 bases, and the junction held 10 bases outside the gene matches. Germline lookup yields CDR1 DFQATT and CDR2 SNEGSKA (reference sequence). CDR3 length: 15 residues. Constant-segment primers served in 5'RACE that generated TCR alpha and TCR beta cDNA libraries bearing sample barcodes and UMIs. TCRdb redid the calling of the 5' RACE reads with MiXCR, one entry per CDR3 protein. The data contain some 450,000 distinct CDR3 sequences, about a sixth of them singletons. The source of the sample is a study of T-cell memory formation after mild COVID-19. Across the whole study: Each donor largely had its own TCR clusters.

Study-level findings and limits: Memory sampled before infection contained some responding clones, suggesting cross-reactive memory joined. Whereas later expanders leaned CD4+, clones contracting day 15 to 85 showed a balanced CD4/CD8 makeup.

The sequence was obtained from a man aged 18 to 35 who had mild COVID-19 (a few samples of this study predate the infection). Cell type and time point are not known. The sample taken for sequencing was PBMCs or a T cell subset sorted from them (not recorded which). The chain links TRBV20-1 to TRBJ2-1; 7 bases map to TRBD2. CDR3 in amino acids: CSARDPSGVKDEQFF. CDR3 nucleotide sequence: TGCAGTGCTAGAGATCCCAGCGGGGTTAAGGATGAGCAGTTCTTC.